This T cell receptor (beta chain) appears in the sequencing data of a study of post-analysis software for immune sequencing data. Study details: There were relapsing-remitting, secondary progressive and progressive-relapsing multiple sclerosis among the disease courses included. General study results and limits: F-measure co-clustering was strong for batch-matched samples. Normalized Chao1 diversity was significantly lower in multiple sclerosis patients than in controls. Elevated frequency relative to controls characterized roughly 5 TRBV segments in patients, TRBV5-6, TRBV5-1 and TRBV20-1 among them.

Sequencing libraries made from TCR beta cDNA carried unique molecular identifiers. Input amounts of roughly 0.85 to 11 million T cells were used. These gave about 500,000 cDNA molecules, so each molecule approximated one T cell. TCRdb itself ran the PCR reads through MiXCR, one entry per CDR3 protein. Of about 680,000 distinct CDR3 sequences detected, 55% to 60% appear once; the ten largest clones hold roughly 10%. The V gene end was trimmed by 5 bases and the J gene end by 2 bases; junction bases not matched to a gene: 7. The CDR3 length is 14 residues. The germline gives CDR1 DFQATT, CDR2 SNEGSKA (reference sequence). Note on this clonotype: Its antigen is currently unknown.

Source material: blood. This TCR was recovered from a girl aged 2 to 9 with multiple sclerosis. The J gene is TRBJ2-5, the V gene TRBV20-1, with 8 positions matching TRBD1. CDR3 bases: TGCAGTGCTGACGGGACAGGCCGACAAGAGACCCAGTACTTC. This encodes CSADGTGRQETQYF.